A single sample is the source of the 20 T cell receptor beta chains below, sequenced in a study of blood T cells in healthy people across ages (dated by TCRdb to 2014 to 2015). Library construction relied on 5' RACE. Data came from an Illumina HiSeq 2500. A second PCR of roughly 6 to 12 cycles was performed with a sample-barcoded 5' primer and a J-beta primer mix. The public reads were quality trimmed at Q25 with fastp and then assembled into clones with MiXCR by TCRdb, keeping productive beta chains. Each CDR3 protein gets just one entry, which takes the most common genes and DNA from the rows behind it. Present in this sample are roughly 860,000 distinct CDR3 sequences, 60% to 80% of which were seen just once. The biggest ten clones account for roughly 26% of the sample. The sample comprised blood. These TCRs come from a man aged 25 to 45 in good health.

J is TRBJ2-3 and V is TRBV7-3, with 10 bases lining up with TRBD2. Per the germline V gene, CDR1 is SGHTA and CDR2 is FQGTGA. J was trimmed by 4 bases and V by 6 bases; bases with no gene match: 4. The CDR3 is 14 amino acids. In DNA form, the CDR3 reads TGTGCCAGCAGTTCAGCGGGGGGGTCAGATACGCAGTATTTT. Amino acid sequence: CASSSAGGSDTQYF.

The chain has TRBV4-1 and TRBJ2-1, with D perhaps matching TRBD1 or TRBD2 (6 bases each). The CDR3 extends over 16 amino acids. The V and J ends lost 0 bases and 8 bases respectively, with 17 bases between them. Germline values: CDR1 MGHRA, CDR2 YSYEKL. CDR3 loop: CASSQDWGAAIHEQFF. The DNA for the CDR3 is TGCGCCAGCAGCCAAGATTGGGGGGCAGCTATCCATGAGCAGTTCTTC.

This chain joins TRBV12-5 and TRBJ2-7; D gene uncertain. V was clipped by 4 bases and J by 5 bases, with 6 bases between them. Germline loops: CDR1 LGHNT, CDR2 FRNRAP. CDR3 size: 11 residues. The CDR3 DNA reads as TGTGCTAGTGGTTCCGTCGACGAGCAGTACTTC. Translating it yields CASGSVDEQYF. Full variable domain (rest looked up from reference TRBV12-5 and TRBJ2-7): DARVTQTPRHKVTEMGQEVTMRCQPILGHNTVFWYRQTMMQGLELLAYFRNRAPLDDSGMPKDRFSAEMPDATLATLKIQPSEPRDSAVYFCASGSVDEQYFGPGTRLTVT.

This clonotype was observed a few times. This chain uses TRBV20-1 with TRBJ2-7, with D perhaps matching TRBD1 (6 bases). This CDR3 spans 17 amino acids. Trimming removed 5 bases at V and 2 bases at J, with 25 bases between. Germline CDR1 reads DFQATT; CDR2 reads SNEGSKA (reference sequence). The CDR3 DNA reads as TGCAGTGCTTTCCGGACAGATACTTCAGCCGGTGCCTACGAGCAGTACTTC. This gives the protein CSAFRTDTSAGAYEQYF.

This rearrangement joins TRBV3-1 to TRBJ2-4; TRBD1 aligns across 10 bases. The closer fit of TRBJ2-5 to the DNA end suggests the J call may be wrong. The CDR3 has 16 amino acids. CDR1 LGHDT and CDR2 YNNKEL come from the germline V gene (reference sequence). The CDR3, as DNA: TGTGCCAGCAGCCAAGCCGGGACAGGGGCTTACGAGACCCAGTACTTC. Protein: CASSQAGTGAYETQYF.

V and J are TRBV14 and TRBJ1-4, with TRBD1 matching over 9 bases. V gave up 6 bases and J gave up 8 bases; unmatched junction bases: 10. The CDR3 sequence is 15 residues long. Germline V lookup: CDR1 SGHDN, CDR2 FVKESK. The CDR3 nucleotides are TGTGCCAGCAGTCAAACAGGGGGCGCCCGGGAAAAACTGTTTTTT. It is translated as CASSQTGGAREKLFF. The variable domain in full, completed from reference TRBV14 and TRBJ1-4, reads EAGVTQFPSHSVIEKGQTVTLRCDPISGHDNLYWYRRVMGKEIKFLLHFVKESKQDESGMPNNRFLAERTGGTYSTLKVQPAELEDSGVYFCASSQTGGAREKLFFGSGTQLSVL.

This clonotype has a handful of counts. V gene TRBV11-2 combines with J gene TRBJ2-7; 10 nucleotides match TRBD1. In germline, CDR1 is SGHAT, CDR2 FQNNGV. The CDR3 loop spans 16 amino acids. J was trimmed by 0 bases and V by 5 bases; bases with no gene match: 7. As DNA, the CDR3 is TGTGCCAGCAGCCCCCGACGACAGGGGGCCTCCTACGAGCAGTACTTC. Translating it yields CASSPRRQGASYEQYF.

The V gene is TRBV7-6, the J gene TRBJ2-5; 11 nucleotides agree with TRBD2. V shed 1 base and J 3 bases; nucleotides not matched to a gene: 1. The CDR3 is made up of 15 amino acids. CDR1 and CDR2 (germline): SGHVS, FNYEAQ. The CDR3: CASSLVAGGEETQYF. Here the CDR3 DNA reads TGTGCCAGCAGCTTAGTAGCGGGGGGGGAAGAGACCCAGTACTTC.

V usage is TRBV5-1 and J usage is TRBJ2-3, with no clear D. The CDR3 contains 16 residues. Per the germline V gene, CDR1 is SGHRS and CDR2 is YFSETQ. Trimming shortened V by 0 bases and J by 4 bases, and 15 bases separated the two germline ends. The CDR3 sequence: CASSLESPGLADTQYF. In DNA form, the CDR3 reads TGCGCCAGCAGCTTGGAGTCGCCAGGTCTAGCAGATACGCAGTATTTT.

V and J are TRBV4-3 and TRBJ2-3, with 8 bases fitting TRBD1. The CDR3 loop spans 18 amino acids. CDR1 is LGHNA, CDR2 YSLEER, per germline. The V gene end was trimmed by 1 base and the J gene end by 2 bases; junction bases not matched to a gene: 11. CDR3 DNA sequence: TGCGCCAGCAGCCAAGTACCAGGGAGACAGGGGATCACAGATACGCAGTATTTT. It codes for CASSQVPGRQGITDTQYF.

A few counts support this clonotype. The V call is TRBV14, the J call TRBJ2-7; 7 nucleotides line up with TRBD1. Germline-derived CDR1 and CDR2 are SGHDN and FVKESK. This CDR3 is built from 14 residues. V lost 6 bases to trimming and J lost 0 bases; unmatched junction nucleotides: 5. Here the CDR3 reads CASSVGQFSYEQYF. The CDR3 bases are TGTGCCAGCAGTGTGGGACAGTTCTCCTACGAGCAGTACTTC.

The chain couples TRBV27 to TRBJ2-6; 7 positions agree with TRBD1. This CDR3 has 18 residues. CDR1 is MNHEY and CDR2 is SMNVEV in the germline V gene (reference sequence). V lost 3 bases to trimming and J lost 2 bases; unmatched junction nucleotides: 10. In DNA, the CDR3 is TGTGCCAGCAGTTTGCGACAGGGACACTCCACTGGGGCCAACGTCCTGACTTTC. Encoded protein: CASSLRQGHSTGANVLTF.

V usage is TRBV7-9 and J usage is TRBJ2-3, with 8 bases identical to TRBD1. The CDR3 is made up of 16 amino acids. The germline CDR1 and CDR2 sequences are SEHNR and FQNEAQ (reference sequence). The V and J ends lost 5 bases and 3 bases, in that order; junction bases with no gene match: 10. CDR3 sequence (DNA): TGTGCCAGCAGCCAAGGACAGGGAAGGTATACAGATACGCAGTATTTT. Translated, it gives CASSQGQGRYTDTQYF.

The table lists this clonotype with a few counts. This chain connects TRBV12-3 or TRBV12-4 to TRBJ2-4; D might be TRBD1 or TRBD2, each matching 6 bases. Judging by the DNA end, TRBJ2-7 fits better; the J call may be wrong. The CDR3 sequence is 15 residues long. The CDR3 reads CASSLAGGGLYEQYF. The CDR3 DNA reads as TGTGCCAGCAGTTTAGCGGGGGGCGGACTCTACGAGCAGTACTTC.

The rearrangement uses TRBV4-3 and TRBJ1-2, with D perhaps TRBD1 (5 bases). CDR3 length equals 16 residues. Per the germline V gene, CDR1 is LGHNA and CDR2 is YSLEER. With 3 bases removed from V and 6 bases from J, the gap between germline ends came to 20 bases. Here the CDR3 reads CASSQGPRTLGHGYTF. In nucleotides, the CDR3 is TGCGCCAGCAGCCAGGGGCCCAGGACCCTTGGCCATGGCTACACCTTC.

The chain employs TRBV6-5 and TRBJ2-1; weak D call: TRBD2 (5 bases). The CDR3 totals 12 residues. Trimming left V 8 bases short and J 7 bases short, with 12 bases between. The V gene's germline CDR1 is MNHEY and CDR2 SVGAGI. CDR3 residues: CASRKSGNEQFF. CDR3 DNA: TGTGCCAGCCGCAAGTCGGGGAATGAGCAGTTCTTC.

This clonotype was found once. The chain is built from TRBV27 and TRBJ1-6, with D possibly TRBD1 on 5 matching bases. The germline V and J ends were trimmed by 1 base and 6 bases, with 7 bases remaining between them. The CDR3 spans 14 residues. The V gene's germline CDR1 is MNHEY and CDR2 SMNVEV (reference sequence). The CDR3 spells CASSLLGGNSPLHF. Here the CDR3 DNA reads TGTGCCAGCAGTTTATTGGGGGGTAATTCACCCCTCCACTTT.

V usage is TRBV20-1 and J usage is TRBJ2-7; 13 positions agree with TRBD2. TRBJ2-5 explains the end of the DNA better; the J call may be wrong. Per germline, CDR1 DFQATT and CDR2 SNEGSKA (reference sequence). The CDR3 contains 15 residues. CDR3 coding DNA: TGCAGTGCCAACGGACTAGCGGGGGACCAAGAGACCCAGTACTTC. The encoded protein is CSANGLAGDQETQYF.

The rearrangement links TRBV25-1 to TRBJ1-2, with D tentatively TRBD1 (5 bases). The V end was cut by 7 bases, the J end by 4 bases, with 13 bases between. Germline V gene data show CDR1 as MGHDK and CDR2 as SYGVNS. CDR3 size: 13 residues. The CDR3 is CASTPGPPYGYTF. CDR3 nucleotide sequence: TGTGCCAGCACCCCAGGGCCGCCCTATGGCTACACCTTC.

The sample holds a few counts of this clonotype. The J gene is TRBJ2-7, the V gene TRBV29-1; weak D call: TRBD1 (6 bases). The CDR3 is made up of 11 amino acids. Germline CDR1 SQVTM, CDR2 ANQGSEA. V was shortened by 7 bases and J by 3 bases, with 10 bases between the two germline ends. Here the CDR3 reads CSGQVNYEQYF. CDR3 nucleotide sequence: TGCAGCGGACAGGTAAACTACGAGCAGTACTTC.